The subject of this entry is one T cell receptor (beta chain). The data belong to a study of blood T cell repertoires in COVID-19. As handled by the study authors: Nucleated cell counts were estimated from reference gene primer amplification. The protocol was immunoSEQ multiplex PCR, while the TCRdb copy is restricted to in-frame clones and leaves out a portion. V and J calls and clone size are copied from that table; D and trimming were computed from the DNA. The table has roughly 40,000 clones, approximately 88% seen once. Trimming took 7 bases from V and 0 from J; bases not matched to a gene: 5. This CDR3 has 15 amino acids. Per the germline V gene, CDR1 is LNHNV and CDR2 is YYDKDF (reference sequence).

This chain connects TRBV15 to TRBJ1-4; 7 bases fit TRBD1. Sequenced material: peripheral blood. The clonotype was recovered from a human donor in a cohort sampled during active COVID-19. The CDR3 sequence is CATTRQGTTNEKLFF. The DNA of the CDR3 is TGTGCCACCACCCGACAGGGAACAACTAATGAAAAACTGTTTTTT.